Listed here are 8 T cell receptor beta chains from one sample, sequenced in a study of technical replicates of blood from a handful of donors. Assay: immunoSEQ multiplex PCR; the TCRdb copy retains only in-frame clones and omits some. The sample has 90,000 to 100,000 clones; about 95% are singletons. The source material was T cells isolated from PBMCs. These receptors originate from a human donor in good health.

This chain uses TRBV5-8 with TRBJ1-1; D call uncertain. V was shortened by 3 bases and J by 0 bases, with 9 bases between the two germline ends. Germline CDR1 is SGHTS and CDR2 is YDEGEE. The CDR3 sequence is 14 residues long. The CDR3 here is CASSSRSVNTEAFF. The CDR3 DNA is TGTGCCAGCAGCTCTCGTTCAGTGAACACTGAAGCTTTCTTT.

The chain couples TRBV10-2 to TRBJ2-6; tentatively, D is TRBD1 (5 bases). Germline values: CDR1 WSHSY, CDR2 SAAADI. The CDR3 covers 18 residues. Trimming removed 2 bases from V and 0 bases from J, with 14 bases in between. The CDR3 loop reads CASSEMTVPYSGANVLTF. CDR3 nucleotide sequence: TGCGCCAGCAGTGAGATGACAGTTCCCTACTCTGGGGCCAACGTCCTGACTTTC.

The chain is built from TRBV19 and TRBJ2-2; TRBD1 agrees at 9 bases. The germline V gene has CDR1 LNHDA and CDR2 SQIVND (reference sequence). V shed 7 bases, J shed 5 bases, and the junction held 5 bases outside the gene matches. CDR3 size: 14 residues. The CDR3 sequence: CASTPGTGTGELFF. The DNA for the CDR3 is TGTGCCAGTACCCCCGGGACAGGGACCGGGGAGCTGTTTTTT.

This rearrangement joins TRBV6-1 to TRBJ2-1, with 9 bases identical to TRBD2. The CDR3 runs 16 residues. Losses at the gene ends were 1 base for V and 7 bases for J; bases not matched to a gene: 8. Germline values: CDR1 MNHNS, CDR2 SASEGT. DNA of the CDR3: TGTGCCAGCAGTGAAGGAAAGCGGGAGGTAAAGAATGAGCAGTTCTTC. This gives the protein CASSEGKREVKNEQFF.

V is TRBV9 and J is TRBJ1-4; D possibly corresponds to TRBD1 (5 bases). The CDR3 has 15 residues. Deletions cut 0 bases from V and 0 bases from J, with 6 bases between. Germline V gene data show CDR1 as SGDLS and CDR2 as YYNGEE. Here the CDR3 reads CASSVAGATNEKLFF. The CDR3 DNA reads as TGTGCCAGCAGCGTAGCGGGGGCAACTAATGAAAAACTGTTTTTT.

The V and J genes are TRBV6-6 and TRBJ1-4, with no clear D. CDR3 length: 11 residues. Germline CDR1 MNHNY, CDR2 SVGAGI (reference sequence). The V gene lost 4 bases and the J gene lost 10 bases, with 7 bases spanning the gap. CDR3 nucleotide sequence: TGTGCCAGCAGTTTATTCCCAAAACTGTTTTTT. Its protein is CASSLFPKLFF.

The chain employs TRBV4-3 and TRBJ1-4, with 7 bases lining up with TRBD1. Trimming removed 5 bases from V and 3 bases from J; junction bases left unmatched: 9. The CDR3 consists of 16 residues. Germline V lookup: CDR1 LGHNA, CDR2 YSLEER. The CDR3 DNA is TGCGCCAGCAGCGAACAGACCGGGACAGCTAATGAAAAACTGTTTTTT. Protein sequence: CASSEQTGTANEKLFF.

This sequence joins TRBV2 and TRBJ2-3; D may be TRBD2 (5 bases). The V end was cut by 6 bases, the J end by 0 bases, with 13 bases between. The CDR3 covers 15 residues. Germline CDR1 is SNHLY and CDR2 is FYNNEI. The CDR3 DNA sequence: TGTGCCAGCAGCCAAGTCTGGACTAGCACAGATACGCAGTATTTT. This encodes CASSQVWTSTDTQYF.